This record covers a single T cell receptor (beta chain). Its specificity is not known. A multiplex PCR was run with 60 Vbeta primers and 13 Jbeta primers. How the authors handled the data: A follow-up analysis tallied approximately 85 million unique TCR beta chains, about 11 million shared. TCRdb keeps only in-frame clones here, not all; method: immunoSEQ multiplex PCR. D and trimming come from the DNA, and the V and J calls and clone size come from that table. The sample lists 140,000 to 150,000 clones, 65% to 75% occurring once. The data stem from a study of cytomegalovirus exposure and HLA in healthy donors. Study findings and constraints: CMV serostatus alone was available as immune exposure information. Earlier analysis found most TCR beta V segments productive about 90% or about 30% of the time. Investigators reported some 150 TCR beta chains as tied to cytomegalovirus.

This receptor was taken from a man in his 60s in good health and CMV-seronegative. Sequencing was performed on PBMCs.

CDR3 protein: CASSATGQLNEQFF. CDR3 sequence (DNA): TGTGCCAGCAGCGCGACTGGACAGCTCAATGAGCAGTTCTTC. The chain employs TRBV9 and TRBJ2-1, with a tentative D call TRBD1 (6 bases). V was cut by 3 bases and J by 6 bases, with 13 bases left in between. The CDR3 runs to 14 residues. In germline, CDR1 is SGDLS, CDR2 YYNGEE. Using reference TRBV9 and TRBJ2-1 for the parts outside the CDR3, the full variable domain is DSGVTQTPKHLITATGQRVTLRCSPRSGDLSVYWYQQSLDQGLQFLIQYYNGEERAKGNILERFSAQQFPDLHSELNLSSLELGDSALYFCASSATGQLNEQFFGPGTRLTVL.